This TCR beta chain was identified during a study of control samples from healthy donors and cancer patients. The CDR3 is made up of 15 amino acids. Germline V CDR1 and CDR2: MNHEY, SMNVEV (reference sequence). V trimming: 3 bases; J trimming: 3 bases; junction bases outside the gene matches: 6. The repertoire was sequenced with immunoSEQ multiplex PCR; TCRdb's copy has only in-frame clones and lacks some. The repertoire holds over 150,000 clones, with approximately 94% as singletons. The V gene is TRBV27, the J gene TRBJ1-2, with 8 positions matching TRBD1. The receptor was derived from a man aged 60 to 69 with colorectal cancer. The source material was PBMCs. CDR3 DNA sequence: TGTGCCAGCAGTTTGGAGACAGGGGAACACTATGGCTACACCTTC. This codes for CASSLETGEHYGYTF.